These 2 T cell receptor beta chains were all obtained from the same sample, sequenced in a study of T cell changes during pregnancy in multiple sclerosis. Assay used: immunoSEQ multiplex PCR; TCRdb lists only in-frame clones, some missing. In the table there are around 110,000 clones, 80% to 95% of which are singletons. The source material was peripheral blood, sampled in the third trimester of pregnancy. Every receptor here comes from a female donor in good health, enrolled as a control in a pregnancy study.

This clone was seen only once. The chain's CDR3 is CASSLVGASGAQETQYF. Here the CDR3 DNA reads TGTGCCAGCAGCTTAGTAGGTGCTAGCGGGGCCCAAGAGACCCAGTACTTC. V usage is TRBV13 and J usage is TRBJ2-5; 9 nucleotides line up with TRBD2. Germline V lookup: CDR1 PRHDT, CDR2 FYEKMQ (reference sequence). The V gene end was trimmed by 1 base and the J gene end by 1 base; junction bases not matched to a gene: 7. The CDR3 runs 17 residues.

The V gene is TRBV11-2, the J gene TRBJ2-7; D might be TRBD1 (8 bases). Germline V gene lookup returns CDR1 SGHAT and CDR2 FQNNGV. The CDR3 is made up of 15 amino acids. V shed 5 bases and J shed 2 bases, with 16 bases lying between them. CDR3 sequence reads: CASSQYRGGTYEQYF. CDR3 nucleotides: TGTGCCAGCAGCCAATACAGGGGGGGAACCTACGAGCAGTACTTC.